One TCR beta chain is described in this entry. The target antigen is unknown. PCR amplification relied on 60 Vbeta primers (plus 13 Jbeta primers). The method was immunoSEQ multiplex PCR; TCRdb's version includes in-frame clones alone and lacks a portion of them. In the table there are approximately 130,000 clones, 85% to 90% of which are singletons. This sample is drawn from a study of cytomegalovirus exposure and HLA in healthy donors. Notes on the study in general: Researchers left out some V segments, among them TRBV6-2 and TRBV6-3, as indistinguishable. Despite most TCR sequences being rare, some public TCRs occurred in many donors.

From germline, CDR1 is ENHRY and CDR2 SYGVKD. CDR3 length equals 15 residues. V was pared by 3 bases and J by 7 bases, with 11 bases of the junction left unmatched. The sequenced material came from PBMCs. The sequence derives from a woman aged 25-40 years in good health and CMV-seropositive. This rearrangement joins TRBV10-3 to TRBJ1-2, with 7 bases lining up with TRBD1. CDR3 sequence reads: CAISDPVDRPGGYTF. The CDR3 region has the DNA TGTGCCATCAGTGATCCCGTGGACAGGCCCGGTGGCTACACCTTC.